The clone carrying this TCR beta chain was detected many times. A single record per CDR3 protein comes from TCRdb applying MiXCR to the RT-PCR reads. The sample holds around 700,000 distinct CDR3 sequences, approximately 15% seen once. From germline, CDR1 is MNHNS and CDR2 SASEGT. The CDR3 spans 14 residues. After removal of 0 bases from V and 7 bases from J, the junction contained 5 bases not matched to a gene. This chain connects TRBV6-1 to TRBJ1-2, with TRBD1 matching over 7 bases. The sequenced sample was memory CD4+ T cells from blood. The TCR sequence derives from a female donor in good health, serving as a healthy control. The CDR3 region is CASSEAAAGGGYTF. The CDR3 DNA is TGTGCCAGCAGTGAAGCGGCGGCAGGGGGTGGCTACACCTTC.